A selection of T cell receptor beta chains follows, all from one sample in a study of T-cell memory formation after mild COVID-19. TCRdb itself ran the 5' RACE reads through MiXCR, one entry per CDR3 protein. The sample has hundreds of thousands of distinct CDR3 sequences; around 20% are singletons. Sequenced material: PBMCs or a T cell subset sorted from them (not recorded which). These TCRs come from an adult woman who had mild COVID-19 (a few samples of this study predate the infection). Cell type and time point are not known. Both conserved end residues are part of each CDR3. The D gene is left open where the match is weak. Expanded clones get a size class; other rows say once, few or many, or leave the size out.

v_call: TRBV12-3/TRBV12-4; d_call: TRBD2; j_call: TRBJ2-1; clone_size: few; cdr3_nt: TGTGCCAGCAGTTTGGGACTAGCGGTCGGGTATGAGCAGTTCTTC; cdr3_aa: CASSLGLAVGYEQFF
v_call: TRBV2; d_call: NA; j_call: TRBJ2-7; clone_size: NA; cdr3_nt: TGTGCCAGCAGTGAAAGACAGGCTATCTACGAGCAGTACTTC; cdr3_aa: CASSERQAIYEQYF
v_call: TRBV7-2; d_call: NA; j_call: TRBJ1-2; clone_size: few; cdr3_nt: TGTGCCAGCAGCTTTCATACAGGGAAGCGTGGCTACACCTTC; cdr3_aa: CASSFHTGKRGYTF
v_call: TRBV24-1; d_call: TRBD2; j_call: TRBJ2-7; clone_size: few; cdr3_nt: TGTGCCACCAGTGATGTAGCGGGAGCCCACGAGCAGTACTTC; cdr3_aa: CATSDVAGAHEQYF
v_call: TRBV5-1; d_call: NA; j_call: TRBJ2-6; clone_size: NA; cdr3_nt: TGCGCCAGCAGCGTCCGGAGGGACTCTGGGGCCAACGTCCTGACTTTC; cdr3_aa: CASSVRRDSGANVLTF
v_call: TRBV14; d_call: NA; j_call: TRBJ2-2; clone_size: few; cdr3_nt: TGTGCCAGCAGCCAATTGGTGGGAGACACCGGGGAGCTGTTTTTT; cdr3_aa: CASSQLVGDTGELFF
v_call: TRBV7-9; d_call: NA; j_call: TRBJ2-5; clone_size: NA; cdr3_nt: TGTGCCAGCAGGCCGGGGTTACAAGAGACCCAGTACTTC; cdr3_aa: CASRPGLQETQYF
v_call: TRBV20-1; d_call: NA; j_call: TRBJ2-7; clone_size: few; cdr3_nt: TGCAGTGCTAGACCTCTCCGGGTGACTAAATCAGGGGATTTCTCCTACGAGCAGTACTTC; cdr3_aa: CSARPLRVTKSGDFSYEQYF
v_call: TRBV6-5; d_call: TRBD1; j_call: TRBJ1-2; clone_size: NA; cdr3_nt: TGTGCCAGCAGGCAATCGACAGGGCGGTATGGCTATGGCTACACCTTC; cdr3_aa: CASRQSTGRYGYGYTF
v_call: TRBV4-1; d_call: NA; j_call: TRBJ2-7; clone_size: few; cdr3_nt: TGCGCCAGCAGTCTGGGGACGAACTACGAGCAGTACTTC; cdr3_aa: CASSLGTNYEQYF
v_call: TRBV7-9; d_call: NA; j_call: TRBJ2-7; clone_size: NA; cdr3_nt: TGTGCCAGCAGCGATCCATCCATCGAGCAGTACTTC; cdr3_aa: CASSDPSIEQYF
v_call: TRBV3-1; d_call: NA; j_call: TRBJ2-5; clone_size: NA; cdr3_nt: TGTGCCAGCAGCAAGGAGTGGGTGATAGGGTTGGAGACCCAGTACTTC; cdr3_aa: CASSKEWVIGLETQYF
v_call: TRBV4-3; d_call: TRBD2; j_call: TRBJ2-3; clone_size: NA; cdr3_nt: TGCGCCAGCAGCCAAGATGATATAGCGGGAGATGCCACAGATACGCAGTATTTT; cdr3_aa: CASSQDDIAGDATDTQYF
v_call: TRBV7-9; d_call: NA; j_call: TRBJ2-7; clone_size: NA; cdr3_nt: TGTGCCAGCAGCAACCTCCTCGACAGGAAATCCTCCTACGAGCAGTACTTC; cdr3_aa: CASSNLLDRKSSYEQYF
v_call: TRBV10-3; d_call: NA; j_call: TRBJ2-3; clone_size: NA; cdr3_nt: TGTGCCATCGGCGGGGGCCCCACAGATACGCAGTATTTT; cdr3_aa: CAIGGGPTDTQYF
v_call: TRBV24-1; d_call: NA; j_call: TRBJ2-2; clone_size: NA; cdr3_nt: TGTGCCACCAGTGATCGCCCCCGGGTCCCGAACACCGGGGAGCTGTTTTTT; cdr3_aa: CATSDRPRVPNTGELFF
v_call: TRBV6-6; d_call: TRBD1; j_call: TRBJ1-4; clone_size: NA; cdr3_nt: TGTGCCAGCAGTTTTACAGGGGGTAATGAAAAACTGTTTTTT; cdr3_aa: CASSFTGGNEKLFF
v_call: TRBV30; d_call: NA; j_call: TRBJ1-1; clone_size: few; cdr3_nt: TGTGCCTGGAGTGTAATCAGAAACACTGAAGCTTTCTTT; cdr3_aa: CAWSVIRNTEAFF
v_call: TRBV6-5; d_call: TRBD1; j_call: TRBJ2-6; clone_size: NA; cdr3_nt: TGTGCCAGCAGTTACTCCCGGAGAGGGACAGGGGGCTCTGGGGCCAACGTCCTGACTTTC; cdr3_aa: CASSYSRRGTGGSGANVLTF
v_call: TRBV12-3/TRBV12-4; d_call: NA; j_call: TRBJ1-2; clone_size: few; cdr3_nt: TGTGCCAGCAGGCAAGGGCAGGGAGTCTACACCTTC; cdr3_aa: CASRQGQGVYTF
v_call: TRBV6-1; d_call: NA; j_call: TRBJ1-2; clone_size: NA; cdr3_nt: TGTGCCAGCAGTGAAGGGGGAGCTGCCTATGGCTACACCTTC; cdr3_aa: CASSEGGAAYGYTF
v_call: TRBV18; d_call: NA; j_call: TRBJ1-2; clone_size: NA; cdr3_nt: TGTGCCAGCTCACCGTACAACGGGCCCAAAGATAGCTATGGCTACACCTTC; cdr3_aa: CASSPYNGPKDSYGYTF
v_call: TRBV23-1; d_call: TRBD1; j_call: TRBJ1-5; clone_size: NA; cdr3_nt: TGCGCCAGCAGTCAAGTGGACAGGGGGCCTTGTGGCAATCAGCCCCAGCATTTT; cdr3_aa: CASSQVDRGPCGNQPQHF